The 2 T cell receptor beta chains below were found in one sample sequenced in a study of cytomegalovirus exposure and HLA in healthy donors. The primer mix had 60 Vbeta and 13 Jbeta primers. Clones were read by immunoSEQ multiplex PCR, and TCRdb kept only the in-frame ones, dropping some. The sample holds approximately 80,000 clones. Sequenced sample: PBMCs. These receptors came from a woman aged 30 to 39 in good health and CMV-seronegative.

This chain connects TRBV6-1 to TRBJ2-7, with a possible D match to TRBD1 (5 bases). CDR1 is MNHNS and CDR2 is SASEGT in the germline V gene. The CDR3 runs 13 residues. V shed 10 bases and J shed 0 bases, with 13 bases lying between them. DNA of the CDR3: TGTGCCACCGACAGCCTGAGCTCCTACGAGCAGTACTTC. Protein product: CATDSLSSYEQYF.

The chain has TRBV6-1 and TRBJ2-1; 7 bases map to TRBD1. The CDR3 sequence is 14 residues long. CDR1 is MNHNS and CDR2 is SASEGT in the germline V gene. V gave up 4 bases and J gave up 9 bases; unmatched junction bases: 9. DNA for the CDR3: TGTGCCAGCAGTGGGTACAGGGGAAAAGGTGAGCAGTTCTTC. Translation: CASSGYRGKGEQFF.